The 8 T cell receptor beta chains in this list originate from one sample, sequenced in a study of cytomegalovirus exposure and HLA in healthy donors. Assay: immunoSEQ multiplex PCR; the TCRdb copy retains only in-frame clones and omits some. The table lists some 350,000 clones, 75% to 90% of them singletons. The sequenced material came from PBMCs. The source is a woman in her 30s in good health and CMV-seropositive.

This clone was counted between two and nine times. The chain combines TRBV7-7 with TRBJ2-2; D is possibly TRBD2 (6 bases). Germline loops: CDR1 SSHAT, CDR2 FNYEAQ (reference sequence). Trimming removed 4 bases from V and 4 bases from J, with 16 bases in between. CDR3 length: 16 amino acids. The CDR3 DNA reads as TGTGCCAGCAGCTCTTTAGGCGGGGTCGGCACCGGGGAGCTGTTTTTT. It encodes CASSSLGGVGTGELFF.

V is TRBV6-6 and J is TRBJ1-2; TRBD1 might be the D (5 bases). The CDR3 is made up of 14 amino acids. With 0 bases removed from V and 4 bases from J, the gap between germline ends came to 9 bases. The germline V gene encodes CDR1 MNHNY and CDR2 SVGAGI (reference sequence). The CDR3: CASSYSAGPYGYTF. CDR3 nucleotide sequence: TGTGCCAGCAGTTACTCAGCAGGGCCCTATGGCTACACCTTC.

The CDR3 loop is CASSLSNNQPQHF. The CDR3 DNA reads TGTGCCAGCAGCCTCAGCAACAATCAGCCCCAGCATTTT. V is TRBV13 and J is TRBJ1-5; D is unclear. The germline V gene encodes CDR1 PRHDT and CDR2 FYEKMQ (reference sequence). The CDR3 consists of 13 residues. The V end was cut by 5 bases, the J end by 3 bases, with 8 bases between.

The rearrangement uses TRBV19 and TRBJ1-6; unclear D gene. The V end was cut by 4 bases, the J end by 0 bases, with 10 bases between. The V gene's germline CDR1 is LNHDA and CDR2 SQIVND (reference sequence). CDR3 length: 16 amino acids. The CDR3 is CASSRERSSYNSPLHF. CDR3 nucleotide sequence: TGTGCCAGTAGTAGGGAAAGGAGCTCCTATAATTCACCCCTCCACTTT.

This clone has more than one count but fewer than ten. The genes are TRBV29-1 and TRBJ1-3, with a weak D call TRBD1 (6 bases). V was cut by 7 bases and J by 4 bases, with 20 bases left in between. The CDR3 spans 15 residues. Germline-derived CDR1 and CDR2 are SQVTM and ANQGSEA. The CDR3 DNA reads as TGCAGCGCCGTGACAGGAGGCGGAGGGGGAAACACCATATATTTT. As protein: CSAVTGGGGGNTIYF.

The chain recombines TRBV28 with TRBJ2-7; no reliable D call. Germline V lookup: CDR1 MDHEN, CDR2 SYDVKM. The CDR3 covers 16 residues. Trimming stripped 6 bases from V and 4 bases from J, with 22 bases between. The CDR3 sequence is CASRTITDAKHYEQYF. CDR3 DNA: TGTGCCAGCAGAACCATTACAGACGCCAAGCATTACGAGCAGTACTTC.

This clone has a handful of counts. The chain has TRBV20-1 and TRBJ2-7; the D gene is possibly TRBD1 (5 bases). V dropped 7 bases and J dropped 5 bases, with 12 bases sitting between them. The CDR3 has 11 residues. CDR1 is DFQATT and CDR2 is SNEGSKA in the germline V gene (reference sequence). CDR3 sequence: CSGIQVHEQYF. For the CDR3, the DNA is TGCAGTGGCATACAGGTCCACGAGCAGTACTTC.

The chain has TRBV5-6 and TRBJ2-3, with 7 bases that match TRBD1. The CDR3 runs to 18 residues. Germline V gene sequence: CDR1 SGHDT, CDR2 YYEEEE. The junction had 18 bases not matched to a gene; V was cut back by 3 bases and J by 5 bases. The CDR3 coding sequence is TGTGCCAGCAGCTCCCTCGGGACAGAGAAGCTAAAGGGAGATACGCAGTATTTT. Its protein is CASSSLGTEKLKGDTQYF.